This passage covers 26 T cell receptor beta chains from one sample sequenced in a study of Ad26.COV2.S vaccination and SARS-CoV-2 variants. Sequencing used immunoSEQ multiplex PCR; TCRdb keeps in-frame clones, though not all of them. The data hold about 680,000 clones, with roughly 90% observed a single time. Treatment in this sample: roughly 18 received Ad26.COV2.S at low or high dose, single or two shots; about five received placebo; per-sample allocation not given. The study sampled participants on day 63 after the first vaccine or placebo injection. Sample: peripheral blood, taken in a trial of Ad26.COV2.S vaccine versus placebo. The receptor set was obtained from a person between 18 and 65 years old who received the Ad26.COV2.S COVID-19 vaccine or a placebo.

This CDR3 is CASSSGGWTEAFF. As DNA, the CDR3 is TGTGCCAGCAGTTCAGGGGGCTGGACTGAAGCTTTCTTT. J is TRBJ1-1 and V is TRBV6-2 or TRBV6-3; 8 positions agree with TRBD1. CDR1 is MNHEY and CDR2 is SVGEGT in the germline V gene. This CDR3 comprises 13 residues. The ends lost 4 bases at V and 5 bases at J; junction bases unmatched: 3.

The V and J genes are TRBV10-3 and TRBJ2-2; D unresolved. Germline V gives CDR1 ENHRY, CDR2 SYGVKD. Between the trimmed V and J ends, which lost 3 bases and 1 base, there was a span of 9 bases. CDR3 size: 15 residues. The CDR3 is CAISEKGWNTGELFF. CDR3 coding DNA: TGTGCCATCAGTGAAAAGGGTTGGAACACCGGGGAGCTGTTTTTT.

The chain recombines TRBV4-3 with TRBJ2-7, with a possible D match to TRBD1 (6 bases). Deletions cut 4 bases from V and 7 bases from J, with 20 bases between. CDR1 is LGHNA and CDR2 is YSLEER in the germline V gene. The CDR3 is 15 residues long. The CDR3 reads CASSREQGARGEQYF. The CDR3 DNA is TGCGCCAGCAGCCGAGAACAGGGCGCGCGTGGGGAGCAGTACTTC.

J is TRBJ2-1 and V is TRBV5-4; no clear D gene. The CDR3 runs to 13 residues. Germline V gene sequence: CDR1 SGHNT, CDR2 YYREEE (reference sequence). V was shortened by 4 bases and J by 0 bases, with 5 bases between the two germline ends. DNA of the CDR3: TGTGCCAGCAGCCAAAGCTCCTACAATGAGCAGTTCTTC. Translation gives CASSQSSYNEQFF.

This sequence joins TRBV6-6 and TRBJ1-4; D gene ambiguous. V was cut by 0 bases and J by 1 base, with 3 bases left in between. The CDR3 sequence is 14 residues long. CDR1 and CDR2 (germline): MNHNY, SVGAGI (reference sequence). CDR3 region: CASSYSRTNEKLFF. CDR3 coding DNA: TGTGCCAGCAGTTACTCCAGAACTAATGAAAAACTGTTTTTT.

The chain employs TRBV6-2 or TRBV6-3 and TRBJ1-5, with 8 nucleotides matching TRBD1. After removal of 6 bases from V and 5 bases from J, the junction contained 9 bases not matched to a gene. The germline V gene encodes CDR1 MNHEY and CDR2 SVGEGT. This CDR3 spans 15 amino acids. For the CDR3, the DNA is TGTGCCAGCAGCCCCGGACAGGGTTGGGATCAGCCCCAGCATTTT. Translation: CASSPGQGWDQPQHF.

The chain employs TRBV7-8 and TRBJ2-1, with D unresolved. Per the germline V gene, CDR1 is SGHVS and CDR2 is FQNEAQ. Deletions cut 5 bases from V and 9 bases from J, with 8 bases between. This CDR3 comprises 11 residues. The CDR3 reads CASSPRLEQFF. DNA for the CDR3: TGTGCCAGCAGCCCTAGGCTTGAGCAGTTCTTC.

The chain combines TRBV5-1 with TRBJ2-5; D gene unclear. The CDR3 is 12 amino acids. The V end lost 2 bases, the J end lost 5 bases, and 7 bases lay between the germline ends. CDR1 is SGHRS and CDR2 is YFSETQ in the germline V gene. The CDR3, as DNA: TGCGCCAGCAGCTTTGGGCCCGAGACCCAGTACTTC. Protein: CASSFGPETQYF.

The chain couples TRBV27 to TRBJ1-1; D may be TRBD1 (6 bases). Trimming cost V 3 bases and J 1 base, with 12 bases left between them. CDR3 size: 15 residues. The V gene's germline CDR1 is MNHEY and CDR2 SMNVEV (reference sequence). CDR3 in DNA: TGTGCCAGCAGTTTTAAGGGGACACCGAACACTGAAGCTTTCTTT. Its translation is CASSFKGTPNTEAFF.

This clone appeared once. The junction and the germline gene differ at one end; a read error may be behind it. The rearrangement joins TRBV7-9 to TRBJ2-5, with 8 bases aligning to TRBD1. The germline V gene encodes CDR1 SEHNR and CDR2 FQNEAQ (reference sequence). CDR3 size: 18 residues. Here the CDR3 DNA reads TGTGCCAGCAGTTTAGTATCCCGGGACAGGTGGGGACAAGAGACCCAGTACTTC. Its translation is CASSLVSRDRWGQETQYF.

The rearrangement uses TRBV6-4 and TRBJ2-6; 11 bases agree with TRBD2. CDR3 size: 17 residues. V dropped 9 bases and J dropped 0; count of bases not matched to a gene: 7. Per germline, CDR1 MRHNA and CDR2 SNTAGT. The CDR3 bases are TGTGCCAGAAGACTAGCGGGAACGAGCTCTGGGGCCAACGTCCTGACTTTC. Amino acids: CARRLAGTSSGANVLTF.

The J gene is TRBJ2-5, the V gene TRBV4-1; D perhaps matches TRBD2 (5 bases). The germline V gene encodes CDR1 MGHRA and CDR2 YSYEKL. Trimming removed 4 bases from V and 5 bases from J, with 14 bases in between. The CDR3 contains 14 residues. The DNA for the CDR3 is TGCGCCAGCAGCCGAGCTGGGGAGAGGGAGACCCAGTACTTC. Encoded protein: CASSRAGERETQYF.

This clone was recorded once. V and J are TRBV5-4 and TRBJ2-2, with D perhaps TRBD2 (6 bases). The CDR3 consists of 12 residues. In germline, CDR1 is SGHNT, CDR2 YYREEE (reference sequence). V lost 4 bases to trimming and J lost 5 bases, with 6 bases between them. The CDR3 region has the DNA TGTGCCAGCAGCGGGGGGACCGGGGAGCTGTTTTTT. It translates to CASSGGTGELFF.

This clone showed up just once. The rearrangement uses TRBV11-2 and TRBJ1-3; a possible D gene is TRBD1 (6 bases). CDR3 length: 16 residues. V was shortened by 2 bases and J by 1 base, with 12 bases between the two germline ends. CDR1 is SGHAT and CDR2 is FQNNGV in the germline V gene. The DNA for the CDR3 is TGTGCCAGCAGCTTAACGGGGGCTGAGTCTGGAAACACCATATATTTT. It translates to CASSLTGAESGNTIYF.

This rearrangement joins TRBV7-2 to TRBJ2-7; 8 positions match TRBD1. Looked up from germline, CDR1 is SGHTA and CDR2 is FQGNSA. This CDR3 has 14 amino acids. The junction had 4 bases not matched to a gene; V was cut back by 3 bases and J by 3 bases. Written as DNA, the CDR3 is TGTGCCAGCAGCTTTGGACAGGGTGTCTACGAGCAGTACTTC. Protein: CASSFGQGVYEQYF.

The chain has TRBV24-1 and TRBJ2-1; TRBD1 agrees at 7 bases. V was pared by 0 bases and J by 8 bases, with 6 bases of the junction left unmatched. The CDR3 consists of 15 residues. Germline values: CDR1 KGHDR, CDR2 SFDVKD. This chain's CDR3 is CATSDLGTVSDEQFF. CDR3 in DNA: TGTGCCACCAGTGATTTGGGGACAGTGAGCGATGAGCAGTTCTTC.

This clone has a single count. The chain links TRBV6-5 to TRBJ2-5, with a possible D match to TRBD2 (5 bases). Trimming removed 0 bases from V and 5 bases from J, with 10 bases in between. CDR1 is MNHEY, CDR2 SVGAGI, per germline. The CDR3 runs 14 residues. In DNA, the CDR3 is TGTGCCAGCAGTTACTCACCCGGGATGGAGACCCAGTACTTC. Its protein is CASSYSPGMETQYF.

This chain uses TRBV4-2 with TRBJ2-1, with 10 bases identical to TRBD2. There are 15 residues in the CDR3. J lost 4 bases, V lost 1 base, and 1 base had no gene match. Germline-derived CDR1 and CDR2 are LGHNA and YNFKEQ. The CDR3 DNA is TGTGCCAGCAGCCAAGTGACTAGCGGGTACAATGAGCAGTTCTTC. Translating gives CASSQVTSGYNEQFF.

The chain's CDR3 is CASSLDSGSYNEQFF. The CDR3 bases are TGTGCCAGCAGCTTGGACTCAGGCTCCTACAATGAGCAGTTCTTC. The V call is TRBV11-2, the J call TRBJ2-1; D perhaps matches TRBD2 (5 bases). Trimming shortened V by 3 bases and J by 0 bases, and 9 bases separated the two germline ends. CDR3 length equals 15 residues. Germline V CDR1 and CDR2: SGHAT, FQNNGV.

This chain links TRBV19 with TRBJ2-6, with 7 positions matching TRBD2. V gave up 7 bases and J gave up 4 bases; unmatched junction bases: 13. The CDR3 contains 17 residues. Per the germline V gene, CDR1 is LNHDA and CDR2 is SQIVND (reference sequence). DNA of the CDR3: TGTGCCAGTAAGAGGCTAGCGGCCTCCCACGGGGCCAACGTCCTGACTTTC. It specifies CASKRLAASHGANVLTF.

In nucleotides, the CDR3 is TGTGCCAGCAGTTCCAGGGGCGCGGCGCAGTATTTT. It translates to CASSSRGAAQYF. V gene TRBV12-3 or TRBV12-4 combines with J gene TRBJ2-3; possibly TRBD1 for D (6 bases). V was cut by 4 bases and J by 10 bases, with 12 bases left in between. The length of the CDR3 is 12 residues.

In DNA form, the CDR3 reads TGTGCCAGCTCCCAAGGGACGTCGAGCTCCTACGAGCAGTACTTC. It codes for CASSQGTSSSYEQYF. J is TRBJ2-7 and V is TRBV18; the D call may be TRBD1 or TRBD2 (5 bases each). The germline V gene has CDR1 KGHSH and CDR2 LQKENI. CDR3 length: 15 residues. Trimming left V 6 bases short and J 0 bases short, with 15 bases between.

The chain recombines TRBV18 with TRBJ2-7, with 10 bases that match TRBD2. Trimming cost V 6 bases and J 2 bases; bases outside gene matches: 13. The germline V gene has CDR1 KGHSH and CDR2 LQKENI. This CDR3 spans 17 amino acids. CDR3 residues: CASSPSSIAGGAYEQYF. CDR3 nucleotides: TGTGCCAGCTCTCCTTCTTCTATAGCGGGAGGCGCCTACGAGCAGTACTTC.

Worth noting for this clone: Other DNA sequences in this sample translate to the same CDR3. The chain carries TRBV5-6 and TRBJ1-1; D not certain. Germline-derived CDR1 and CDR2 are SGHDT and YYEEEE. Trimming pared 0 bases from V and 5 bases from J, leaving 2 bases between. The CDR3 is 11 amino acids. The CDR3 sequence: CASSLVTEAFF. The CDR3 DNA sequence: TGTGCCAGCAGCTTGGTAACTGAAGCTTTCTTT.

This clone was picked up one time. The V call is TRBV29-1, the J call TRBJ1-5; 8 nucleotides line up with TRBD1. The CDR3 length is 15 residues. Looked up from germline, CDR1 is SQVTM and CDR2 is ANQGSEA. Trimming took 2 bases from V and 11 from J; bases not matched to a gene: 14. The CDR3 protein is CSVEWVGTGGTAQHF. The DNA of the CDR3 is TGCAGCGTTGAATGGGTGGGGACAGGCGGCACGGCCCAGCATTTT.

J is TRBJ1-1 and V is TRBV7-9; D not resolved. The germline CDR1 and CDR2 sequences are SEHNR and FQNEAQ (reference sequence). The CDR3 is 13 residues long. Trimming removed 1 base from V and 6 bases from J, with 9 bases in between. Written as DNA, the CDR3 is TGTGCCAGCAGCTTAGACGCTGGGGCTGAAGCTTTCTTT. It yields the protein CASSLDAGAEAFF.